This T cell receptor beta chain originates from a study of OX40 agonist ivuxolimab in advanced cancers. Here immunoSEQ multiplex PCR was the method, and the copy in TCRdb shows in-frame clones only, minus some. The sample records fewer than 65,000 clones, 60% to 85% being singletons. Comment on this clone: Its matching antigen is unknown.

Trimming left V 0 bases short and J 1 base short, with 16 bases between. Germline lookup yields CDR1 MNHEY and CDR2 SMNVEV (reference sequence). The CDR3 loop spans 17 amino acids. Study observations and caveats: Specificity for antigen went undetermined in the expanded peripheral T cells.

The source is an adult with an advanced solid tumor such as melanoma, head and neck, liver or kidney cancer. The chain carries TRBV27 and TRBJ2-7, with D tentatively TRBD1 or TRBD2 (5 bases each). Source: CD4+ or CD8+ T cells sorted from blood, taken in a trial of the OX40 agonist ivuxolimab. The CDR3 region is CASSLSVGERVSYEQYF. DNA of the CDR3: TGTGCCAGCAGTTTATCGGTGGGGGAAAGGGTGTCCTACGAGCAGTACTTC.